This entry is about one T cell receptor beta chain. In germline, CDR1 is SGHVS, CDR2 FQNEAQ. The CDR3 spans 14 residues. V lost 2 bases, J lost 5 bases, and 0 bases stayed unmatched. These data originate in a study of blood T cell repertoires in COVID-19. The table came from immunoSEQ multiplex PCR; TCRdb's copy has only in-frame clones and leaves some out. The sample lists some 150,000 clones, 80% to 90% occurring once. V and J are TRBV7-8 and TRBJ1-6, with 7 nucleotides matching TRBD1. This receptor was obtained from a human donor in a cohort sampled during active COVID-19. The sequenced material came from peripheral blood. The CDR3 sequence is CASSLTGDNSPLHF. In DNA, the CDR3 is TGTGCCAGCAGCTTAACAGGGGATAATTCACCCCTCCACTTT.